The 29 T cell receptor beta chains below all came from one sample that was sequenced in a study of blood T cell repertoires in COVID-19. The method was immunoSEQ multiplex PCR; TCRdb's version includes in-frame clones alone and lacks a portion of them. Of some 230,000 clones in the sample, 70% to 90% were seen once. The sequencing sample was made of peripheral blood. These receptors were obtained from a man over 45 who had recovered from COVID-19.

DNA for the CDR3: TGTGCCAGCTCACCCTGGACTAGCGGGCGAAGCACCGGGGAGCTGTTTTTT. It encodes CASSPWTSGRSTGELFF. V and J are TRBV18 and TRBJ2-2, with TRBD2 matching 11 bases. The V gene end was trimmed by 3 bases and the J gene end by 4 bases; junction bases not matched to a gene: 7. CDR1 and CDR2 (germline): KGHSH, LQKENI. The CDR3 runs 17 residues.

In nucleotides, the CDR3 is TGTGCCATCAAAGGGGGAGTGGGTCACGAGCAGTACTTC. Amino acids: CAIKGGVGHEQYF. This chain connects TRBV10-3 to TRBJ2-7; a possible D gene is TRBD1 (6 bases). The germline CDR1 and CDR2 sequences are ENHRY and SYGVKD. The CDR3 length is 13 residues. Trimming cost V 7 bases and J 5 bases, with 15 bases left between them.

The V gene is TRBV4-1, the J gene TRBJ2-1; 10 bases align to TRBD2. The CDR3 has 15 residues. With 6 bases clipped from V and 4 bases from J, the junction kept 6 bases outside the gene matches. Germline values: CDR1 MGHRA, CDR2 YSYEKL. The DNA of the CDR3 is TGCGCCAGCAGATTGTCTAGCGGGAGATACAATGAGCAGTTCTTC. Translated: CASRLSSGRYNEQFF.

The chain recombines TRBV6-5 with TRBJ1-1, with a weak D call TRBD1 (5 bases). Trimming shortened V by 10 bases and J by 9 bases, and 15 bases separated the two germline ends. This CDR3 is 11 amino acids long. Germline V gene sequence: CDR1 MNHEY, CDR2 SVGAGI. The CDR3 protein is CATPRGGQAFF. CDR3 coding DNA: TGTGCCACCCCAAGGGGAGGCCAAGCTTTCTTT.

The CDR3 region is CASSLRTPGNTIYF. In DNA, the CDR3 is TGTGCCAGCAGCCTTAGGACTCCTGGAAACACCATATATTTT. This rearrangement joins TRBV3-1 (or the pseudogene TRBV3-2) to TRBJ1-3; D gene uncertain. The CDR3 is made up of 14 amino acids. V was trimmed by 4 bases and J by 2 bases, leaving 9 bases between them. Per germline, CDR1 LGHDT and CDR2 YNNKEL (reference sequence).

The chain employs TRBV25-1 and TRBJ2-1, with D perhaps matching TRBD2 (5 bases). Germline V gene lookup returns CDR1 MGHDK and CDR2 SYGVNS. V lost 4 bases, J lost 9 bases, and 10 bases lay in between. The CDR3 sequence is 12 residues long. This chain's CDR3 is CASSVRDLEQFF. In nucleotides, the CDR3 is TGTGCCAGCAGTGTGAGGGATCTTGAGCAGTTCTTC.

Here the CDR3 reads CASSRSFGGYEQYF. CDR3 sequence (DNA): TGTGCCAGCAGTCGGTCTTTCGGGGGCTACGAGCAGTACTTC. The chain couples TRBV5-4 to TRBJ2-7; tentatively, D is TRBD2 (6 bases). The germline V gene encodes CDR1 SGHNT and CDR2 YYREEE (reference sequence). The CDR3 extends over 14 amino acids. Trimming stripped 5 bases from V and 3 bases from J, with 15 bases between.

V gene TRBV4-2 combines with J gene TRBJ2-1; 7 bases line up with TRBD1. Trimming at V came to 4 bases and at J to 2 bases, leaving 2 bases not matched to a gene. CDR1 is LGHNA, CDR2 YNFKEQ, per germline. This CDR3 comprises 14 residues. This CDR3 reads CASSLGTAYNEQFF. CDR3 DNA: TGTGCCAGCAGCCTGGGGACAGCCTACAATGAGCAGTTCTTC.

The chain couples TRBV15 to TRBJ2-5; a weak D match, TRBD1 (5 bases). The CDR3 has 15 amino acids. Germline loops: CDR1 LNHNV, CDR2 YYDKDF (reference sequence). Trimming took off 0 bases at V and 2 bases at J, with 10 bases between the two ends. CDR3 protein: CATSRDRAGQETQYF. CDR3 nucleotide sequence: TGTGCCACCAGCAGAGACAGGGCCGGGCAAGAGACCCAGTACTTC.

The chain uses TRBV6-6 and TRBJ1-2, with 8 bases that match TRBD1. Trimming took 6 bases from V and 0 from J; bases not matched to a gene: 3. Germline values: CDR1 MNHNY, CDR2 SVGAGI (reference sequence). The CDR3 contains 14 residues. The CDR3 region is CASSGTGSNYGYTF. DNA of the CDR3: TGTGCCAGCAGCGGGACAGGCTCTAACTATGGCTACACCTTC.

This clone was recorded once. The chain recombines TRBV7-8 with TRBJ2-5; 7 nucleotides match TRBD2. CDR3 size: 15 residues. Germline V lookup: CDR1 SGHVS, CDR2 FQNEAQ. V dropped 5 bases and J dropped 5; count of bases not matched to a gene: 11. CDR3 sequence reads: CASSRGGGLGETQYF. The CDR3 region has the DNA TGTGCCAGCAGCCGCGGCGGGGGTTTGGGGGAGACCCAGTACTTC.

This rearrangement joins TRBV5-4 to TRBJ2-3; D is unclear. Germline CDR1 SGHNT, CDR2 YYREEE (reference sequence). V was clipped by 0 bases and J by 3 bases, with 2 bases between them. This CDR3 has 12 amino acids. CDR3 in amino acids: CASSLATDTQYF. CDR3 nucleotide sequence: TGTGCCAGCAGCTTGGCTACAGATACGCAGTATTTT.

The chain couples TRBV6-1 to TRBJ2-1; D is unresolved. Germline V gene lookup returns CDR1 MNHNS and CDR2 SASEGT. The CDR3 loop spans 13 amino acids. Trimming removed 2 bases from V and 4 bases from J, with 6 bases in between. The CDR3 sequence is CASSELVYNEQFF. The CDR3 region has the DNA TGTGCCAGCAGTGAACTAGTTTACAATGAGCAGTTCTTC.

The V gene is TRBV6-4, the J gene TRBJ1-2; 7 nucleotides line up with TRBD1. This CDR3 comprises 17 residues. With 0 bases clipped from V and 4 bases from J, the junction kept 11 bases outside the gene matches. Germline CDR1 reads MRHNA; CDR2 reads SNTAGT. The DNA for the CDR3 is TGTGCCAGCAGTGACTCCCCCCGGCAGGGGGATGTCTATGGCTACACCTTC. Its translation: CASSDSPRQGDVYGYTF.

This clone was detected only once. The chain is built from TRBV5-1 and TRBJ1-1; D is unclear. Germline V gene lookup returns CDR1 SGHRS and CDR2 YFSETQ. The germline V and J ends were trimmed by 2 bases and 1 base, with 9 bases remaining between them. The length of the CDR3 is 14 residues. The CDR3 protein is CASSFNPGNTEAFF. The CDR3 bases are TGCGCCAGCAGCTTTAATCCCGGGAACACTGAAGCTTTCTTT.

With regard to this clone: A junction end diverges from the germline sequence, so it may reflect a read error. V is TRBV6-2 or TRBV6-3 and J is TRBJ2-7; 8 bases are a match to TRBD1. Germline CDR1 reads MNHEY; CDR2 reads SVGEGT. This CDR3 region has 12 residues. Here the CDR3 DNA reads TGTGCCAGCAGTGCGCGAAGGGACAGGAGGAACTTC. Encoded protein: CASSARRDRRNF.

The genes are TRBV10-1 and TRBJ1-1; 10 nucleotides align to TRBD1. The CDR3 has 14 residues. Germline assignment: CDR1 WNHNN and CDR2 SYGVQD (reference sequence). J was trimmed by 10 bases and V by 4 bases; bases with no gene match: 9. The CDR3 region has the DNA TGCGCCAGCAGTGGACAGGGGGCGAGCTTAGGAGCTTTCTTT. This encodes CASSGQGASLGAFF.

This chain connects TRBV28 to TRBJ1-2; 10 nucleotides align to TRBD1. The CDR3 has 15 residues. From germline, CDR1 is MDHEN and CDR2 SYDVKM. V lost 5 bases and J lost 4; bases outside the gene matches: 7. CDR3 region: CASSRPGQGTYGYTF. CDR3 nucleotides: TGTGCCAGCAGTAGACCGGGACAGGGGACCTATGGCTACACCTTC.

This clone was seen a single time. The gene calls are TRBV5-5 and TRBJ2-5; unclear D gene. The V end was cut by 1 base, the J end by 4 bases, with 5 bases between. The CDR3 loop spans 12 amino acids. Per the germline V gene, CDR1 is SGHKS and CDR2 is YYEKEE (reference sequence). DNA of the CDR3: TGTGCCAGCAGCTTGTCGGGAGAGACCCAGTACTTC. This sequence encodes CASSLSGETQYF.

This chain uses TRBV28 with TRBJ2-7, with 8 bases fitting TRBD1. Germline CDR1 is MDHEN and CDR2 is SYDVKM. The CDR3 sequence is 15 residues long. Losses at the gene ends were 4 bases for V and 5 bases for J; bases not matched to a gene: 10. The CDR3 here is CASSSTGTGFHEQYF. As DNA, the CDR3 is TGTGCCAGCAGTTCAACCGGGACAGGTTTCCACGAGCAGTACTTC. Complete variable domain (other parts from reference TRBV28 and TRBJ2-7): DVKVTQSSRYLVKRTGEKVFLECVQDMDHENMFWYRQDPGLGLRLIYFSYDVKMKEKGDIPEGYSVSREKKERFSLILESASTNQTSMYLCASSSTGTGFHEQYFGPGTRLTVT.

This clone was counted once. The chain links TRBV7-8 to TRBJ2-7, with 7 bases aligning to TRBD1. V was pared by 5 bases and J by 2 bases, with 6 bases of the junction left unmatched. The CDR3 is made up of 14 amino acids. Per germline, CDR1 SGHVS and CDR2 FQNEAQ. CDR3 residues: CASSPRDRAYEQYF. CDR3 nucleotides: TGTGCCAGCAGCCCCCGGGACAGAGCCTACGAGCAGTACTTC.

This clone occurred once. J is TRBJ2-7 and V is TRBV3-1 (or the pseudogene TRBV3-2); 11 positions match TRBD2. The CDR3 is made up of 18 amino acids. CDR1 is LGHDT, CDR2 YNNKEL, per germline (reference sequence). V trimming: 0 bases; J trimming: 3 bases; junction bases outside the gene matches: 10. Here the CDR3 reads CASSQDPRLAGILYEQYF. The CDR3 region has the DNA TGTGCCAGCAGCCAAGATCCCAGACTAGCGGGAATTCTCTACGAGCAGTACTTC.

The V call is TRBV7-8, the J call TRBJ2-3; 9 positions agree with TRBD2. Unmatched junction bases numbered 5, after V lost 1 base and J lost 3 bases. This CDR3 comprises 16 residues. The germline V gene encodes CDR1 SGHVS and CDR2 FQNEAQ. The CDR3 loop is CASSLGAGGPTDTQYF. Here the CDR3 DNA reads TGTGCCAGCAGCTTAGGGGCGGGAGGGCCTACAGATACGCAGTATTTT.

The V and J genes are TRBV28 and TRBJ1-1; no definite D call. Trimming pared 3 bases from V and 0 bases from J, leaving 8 bases between. Germline CDR1 MDHEN, CDR2 SYDVKM. The CDR3 runs 14 residues. CDR3 coding DNA: TGTGCCAGCAGTTTGGCCAATGTGAACACTGAAGCTTTCTTT. Protein: CASSLANVNTEAFF.

This rearrangement joins TRBV29-1 to TRBJ2-7; 8 bases match TRBD2. V was pared by 7 bases and J by 0 bases, with 8 bases of the junction left unmatched. Germline-derived CDR1 and CDR2 are SQVTM and ANQGSEA. The CDR3 has 14 residues. The CDR3 is CSGLTSANSYEQYF. CDR3 DNA sequence: TGCAGCGGCCTGACTAGCGCTAACTCCTACGAGCAGTACTTC.

The chain recombines TRBV5-1 with TRBJ1-1; D is ambiguous. The germline V and J ends were trimmed by 4 bases and 11 bases, with 15 bases remaining between them. Looked up from germline, CDR1 is SGHRS and CDR2 is YFSETQ. The CDR3 runs to 12 residues. Here the CDR3 DNA reads TGCGCCAGCAGCCCCGGGCCCGGAGGGGCTTTCTTT. It yields the protein CASSPGPGGAFF.

This clone has just one count. This chain joins TRBV27 and TRBJ2-1; 7 nucleotides match TRBD1. The CDR3 has 14 amino acids. Germline V gives CDR1 MNHEY, CDR2 SMNVEV (reference sequence). V shed 3 bases and J 7 bases; nucleotides not matched to a gene: 6. CDR3 DNA: TGTGCCAGCAGTTTTAGCAGGGGGAGAAATGAGCAGTTCTTC. This codes for CASSFSRGRNEQFF.

The chain employs TRBV9 and TRBJ1-5; maybe TRBD1 (5 bases). The CDR3 covers 15 residues. Deletions cut 2 bases from V and 0 bases from J, with 9 bases between. The germline gives CDR1 SGDLS, CDR2 YYNGEE. CDR3 sequence: CASSVGPGSNQPQHF. DNA of the CDR3: TGTGCCAGCAGCGTGGGGCCGGGTAGCAATCAGCCCCAGCATTTT.

This clone was recorded a few times. The V and J genes are TRBV2 and TRBJ2-7; possible D gene TRBD1, 5 bases. The CDR3 loop spans 14 amino acids. V lost 6 bases and J lost 0, with 12 bases in between. The germline V gene encodes CDR1 SNHLY and CDR2 FYNNEI. The CDR3 loop is CASRRQRSSYEQYF. For the CDR3, the DNA is TGTGCCAGCAGGCGACAGAGGAGCTCCTACGAGCAGTACTTC. Looking up the rest from reference TRBV2 and TRBJ2-7 gives the full variable domain: EPEVTQTPSHQVTQMGQEVILRCVPISNHLYFYWYRQILGQKVEFLVSFYNNEISEKSEIFDDQFSVERPDGSNFTLKIRSTKLEDSAMYFCASRRQRSSYEQYFGPGTRLTVT.